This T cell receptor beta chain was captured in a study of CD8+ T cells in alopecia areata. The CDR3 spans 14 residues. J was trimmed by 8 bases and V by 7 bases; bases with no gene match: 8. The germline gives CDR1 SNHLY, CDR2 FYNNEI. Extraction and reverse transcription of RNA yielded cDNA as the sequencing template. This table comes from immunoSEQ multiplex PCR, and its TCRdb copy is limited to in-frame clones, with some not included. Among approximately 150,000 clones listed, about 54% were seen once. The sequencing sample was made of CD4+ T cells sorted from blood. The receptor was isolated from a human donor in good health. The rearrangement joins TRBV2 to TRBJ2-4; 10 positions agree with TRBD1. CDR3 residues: CASNGDRGHDIQYF. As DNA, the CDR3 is TGTGCCAGCAACGGTGACAGGGGGCATGACATTCAGTACTTC.